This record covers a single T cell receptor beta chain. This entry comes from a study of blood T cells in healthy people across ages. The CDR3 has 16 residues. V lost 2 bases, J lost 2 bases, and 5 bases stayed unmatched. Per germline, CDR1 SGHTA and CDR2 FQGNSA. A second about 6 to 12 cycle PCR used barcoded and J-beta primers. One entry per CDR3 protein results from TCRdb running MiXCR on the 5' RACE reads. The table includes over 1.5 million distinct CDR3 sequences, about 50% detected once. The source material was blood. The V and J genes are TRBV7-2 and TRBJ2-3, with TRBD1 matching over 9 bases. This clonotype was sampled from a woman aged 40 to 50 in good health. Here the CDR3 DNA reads TGTGCCAGCAGCTTACTGGGACAGGGCGTCACAGATACGCAGTATTTT. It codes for CASSLLGQGVTDTQYF.